Sequencing of this TCR beta chain was carried out in a study of blood T cell repertoires in COVID-19 (dated by TCRdb to the early 2020s). Broadly, across the study: The collaborator samples originated in the United States, Italy and Spain and spanned the acute and convalescent phases of COVID-19. Where HLA class I and class II types were available, the types were taken from metadata supplied by the sample provider, not from assay-based typing. Samples came from the ongoing ImmuneRACE study (first 160 participants) plus 1,254 subjects from 6 global collaborators. The material from the prospective study consisted of cDNA or gDNA derived from T cells, B-cell-depleted T cells, or PBMCs. A de-identified subject ID, COVID-19 status, age in years and sex were almost always included in the sample metadata. The repertoires were made available in a free public database intended to serve as a resource for research on the immune response to SARS-CoV-2. Subjects who had been exposed to COVID-19, were actively infected with it, or had recovered from it provided the deeply sampled blood TCRbeta repertoires that made up the dataset.

Beyond this particular receptor, the publication reports: The amount of clinical and demographic metadata varied by source and participant and was provided uncurated.

CDR1 and CDR2 are drawn from the germline V gene (reference sequence): MNHEY, SMNVEV. V and J are truncated by 6 bases and 0 bases respectively, leaving an intervening sequence of 17 bases. The CDR3 spans 16 residues, from the cysteine through the phenylalanine. Kept here is only the CDR3 DNA, which spans 48 bases and is read in frame from base 1. This clone was picked up a small number of times. Its antigen is not yet known. No quality values exist for individual bases; no much larger clone is one base distant. The immunoSEQ Assay, a bias-controlled multiplex PCR, was used to amplify TCRbeta CDR3 regions from genomic DNA. As for how the authors treated the data: Nucleated cell counts per sample were estimated from amplification of reference gene primers within the assay. Sequence reads were collapsed and filtered to measure the absolute abundance of every unique TCRbeta CDR3 rearrangement. For each sample, productive Simpson clonality was calculated as the square root of Simpson's diversity index over productive rearrangements. Not all clones reach the TCRdb copy of this immuneACCESS table, which keeps in-frame sequences only. Checked studies attribute under half of the gap to unresolved V genes and leave the rest unexplained. V and J calls and clone size are as listed in that table; D and trimming were resolved from the DNA. The sample data list 190,000 or so clones, and 80% to 85% of these were observed just once. Of the sample, less than 8.5% falls within the top ten clones.

Participants in the prospective study were aged roughly 18 to 100 years, lived in under 30 United States geographic areas, and enrolled through a virtual design. In the prospective study, participants were assigned to cohorts based on the clinical history participants reported in a screening survey and a study questionnaire. ImmuneRACE Cohort 3 recovered participants were defined by two consecutive negative NP/OP PCR tests, healthcare professional clearance, or symptom resolution. In the prospective study, mobile phlebotomists collected whole blood, serum and a nasopharyngeal or oropharyngeal swab from each participant. Over a 2-month period, participants in the prospective study had the option of providing additional blood draws and questionnaires. Prospective study blood samples were shipped either frozen or at room temperature before DNA extraction.

The rearranged chain carries TRBV27 and TRBJ1-1; the best D guess is TRBD1, with 6 bases matching. The receptor was derived from a middle-aged man who had recovered from COVID-19. Material: PBMCs or T cells enriched from blood (not recorded which). The DNA sequence is as follows: TGTGCCAGCAGAATAGCGGGAGGGGGAGTGAACACTGAAGCTTTCTTT. Translated, this is CASRIAGGGVNTEAFF.